This TCR beta chain stems from a study of shared clonotypes between healthy human individuals. Study-wide background: The study enrolled a couple of women and a few men aged 18 to 49.

This table comes from immunoSEQ multiplex PCR, and its TCRdb copy is limited to in-frame clones, with some not included. The sample lists fewer than 1 million clones, 90% to 97% occurring once. The naive CD8 fraction comprised CD45RO-negative cells positively selected for CCR7 and excluded terminally differentiated effector memory CD45RA+ cells. Trimming took 6 bases from V and 3 from J, leaving 8 bases between them. Germline V gene lookup returns CDR1 LNHDA and CDR2 SQIVND (reference sequence). The CDR3 has 12 residues. Sample: naive CD8+ T cells sorted from blood. The chain employs TRBV19 and TRBJ1-2, with D unresolved. The TCR sequence derives from a man between 25 and 39 years old in good health. This chain's CDR3 is CASSLMDYGYTF. The CDR3 DNA reads TGTGCCAGTAGCCTAATGGACTATGGCTACACCTTC.